Sequencing of this T cell receptor beta chain was carried out in a study of T cell responses to AZD1222 COVID-19 vaccine. Produced via immunoSEQ multiplex PCR; TCRdb's table is partial and in-frame only. The profile shows around 150,000 clones, around nine tenths of them singletons. Worth noting for this clone: Antigen: not known.

The CDR3 loop spans 13 amino acids. The V and J ends lost 3 bases and 6 bases respectively, with 10 bases between them. CDR1 is MNHNS, CDR2 SASEGT, per germline. Study-level findings and limits: Vaccine-associated CD4 TCRs ranged over spike, dominating at 160-218 and 743-854. The study identified only five to seven AZD1222 recipients as seropositive at baseline.

The TCR was taken from an adult in good health. The J gene is TRBJ2-3, the V gene TRBV6-1; maybe TRBD1 (6 bases). The material sequenced was peripheral blood, taken on day 0 of AZD1222 vaccination. The DNA for the CDR3 is TGTGCCAGCAGTGACCCAGGGGCGGATACGCAGTATTTT. This codes for CASSDPGADTQYF.